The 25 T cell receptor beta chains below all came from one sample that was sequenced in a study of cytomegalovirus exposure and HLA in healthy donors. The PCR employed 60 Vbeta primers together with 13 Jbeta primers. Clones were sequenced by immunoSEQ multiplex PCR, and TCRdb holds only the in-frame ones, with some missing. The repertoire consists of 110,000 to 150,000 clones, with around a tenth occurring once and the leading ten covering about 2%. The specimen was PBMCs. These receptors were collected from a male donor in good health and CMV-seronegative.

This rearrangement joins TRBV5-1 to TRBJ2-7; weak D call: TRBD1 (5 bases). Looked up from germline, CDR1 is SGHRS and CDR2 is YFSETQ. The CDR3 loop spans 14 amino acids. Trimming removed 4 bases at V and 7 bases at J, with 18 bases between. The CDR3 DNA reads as TGCGCCAGCAGCCTTGTCCAAGGGGTGGGGGAGCAGTACTTC. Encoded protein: CASSLVQGVGEQYF. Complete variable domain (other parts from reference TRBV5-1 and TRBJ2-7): KAGVTQTPRYLIKTRGQQVTLSCSPISGHRSVSWYQQTPGQGLQFLFEYFSETQRNKGNFPGRFSGRQFSNSRSEMNVSTLELGDSALYLCASSLVQGVGEQYFGPGTRLTVT.

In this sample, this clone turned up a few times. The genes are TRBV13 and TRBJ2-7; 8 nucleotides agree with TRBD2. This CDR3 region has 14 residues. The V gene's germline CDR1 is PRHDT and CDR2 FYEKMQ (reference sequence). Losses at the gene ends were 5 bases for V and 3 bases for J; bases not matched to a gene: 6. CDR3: CASSVSSGSYEQYF. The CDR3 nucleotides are TGTGCCAGCAGCGTGTCCAGCGGGAGCTACGAGCAGTACTTC.

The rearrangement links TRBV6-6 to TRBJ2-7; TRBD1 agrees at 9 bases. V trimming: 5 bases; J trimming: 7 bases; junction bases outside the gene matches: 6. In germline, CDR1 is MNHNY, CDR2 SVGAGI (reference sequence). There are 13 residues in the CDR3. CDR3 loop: CASSRQGDDEQYF. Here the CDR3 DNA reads TGTGCCAGCAGTAGACAGGGGGACGATGAGCAGTACTTC.

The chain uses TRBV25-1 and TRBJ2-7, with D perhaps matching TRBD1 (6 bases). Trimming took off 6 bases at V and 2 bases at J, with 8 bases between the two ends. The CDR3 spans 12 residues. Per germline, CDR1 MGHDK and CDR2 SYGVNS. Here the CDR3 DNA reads TGTGCCAGCAGCGGACAGACCTACGAGCAGTACTTC. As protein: CASSGQTYEQYF.

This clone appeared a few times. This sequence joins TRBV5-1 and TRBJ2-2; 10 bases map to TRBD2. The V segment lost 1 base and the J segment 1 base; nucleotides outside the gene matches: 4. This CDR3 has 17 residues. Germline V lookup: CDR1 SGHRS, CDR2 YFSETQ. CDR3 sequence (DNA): TGCGCCAGCAGCTTGCCTCCTAGCGGGGGGAACACCGGGGAGCTGTTTTTT. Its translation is CASSLPPSGGNTGELFF.

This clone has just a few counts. The CDR3 DNA reads TGTGCCAGCAGCGAAACTCAAAGTCAGCCCCAGCATTTT. Its protein is CASSETQSQPQHF. This rearrangement joins TRBV2 to TRBJ1-5; no firm D call. There are 13 residues in the CDR3. The germline V gene has CDR1 SNHLY and CDR2 FYNNEI. The V end was cut by 6 bases, the J end by 6 bases, with 12 bases between.

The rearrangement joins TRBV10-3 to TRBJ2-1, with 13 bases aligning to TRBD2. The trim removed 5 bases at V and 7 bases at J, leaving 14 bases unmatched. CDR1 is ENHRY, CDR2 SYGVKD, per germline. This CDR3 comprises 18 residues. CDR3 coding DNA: TGTGCCATCAGTTTTACTAGCGGGGGGGCAGGTGAAAAAAATGAGCAGTTCTTC. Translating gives CAISFTSGGAGEKNEQFF.

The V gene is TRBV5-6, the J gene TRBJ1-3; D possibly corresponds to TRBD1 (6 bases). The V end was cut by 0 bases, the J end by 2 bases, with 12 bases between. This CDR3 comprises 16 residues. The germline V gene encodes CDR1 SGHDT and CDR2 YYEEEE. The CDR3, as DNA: TGTGCCAGCAGCTTGGCGGGCGGGGGCCCTGGAAACACCATATATTTT. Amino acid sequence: CASSLAGGGPGNTIYF.

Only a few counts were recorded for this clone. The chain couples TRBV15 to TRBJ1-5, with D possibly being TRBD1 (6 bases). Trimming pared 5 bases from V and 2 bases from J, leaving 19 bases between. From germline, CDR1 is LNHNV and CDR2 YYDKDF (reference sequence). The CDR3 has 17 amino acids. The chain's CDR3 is CATSRQSGRGGNQPQHF. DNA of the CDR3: TGTGCCACCAGCCGCCAGTCGGGCAGGGGAGGCAATCAGCCCCAGCATTTT.

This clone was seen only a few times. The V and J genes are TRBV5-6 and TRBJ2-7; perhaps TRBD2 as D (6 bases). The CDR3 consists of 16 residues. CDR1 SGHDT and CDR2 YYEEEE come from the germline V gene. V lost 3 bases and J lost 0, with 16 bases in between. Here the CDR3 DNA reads TGTGCCAGCAGCTCCCTCGGGGGTCCTAGCTCCTACGAGCAGTACTTC. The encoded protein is CASSSLGGPSSYEQYF. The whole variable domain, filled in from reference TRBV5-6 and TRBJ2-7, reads DAGVTQSPTHLIKTRGQQVTLRCSPKSGHDTVSWYQQALGQGPQFIFQYYEEEERQRGNFPDRFSGHQFPNYSSELNVNALLLGDSALYLCASSSLGGPSSYEQYFGPGTRLTVT.

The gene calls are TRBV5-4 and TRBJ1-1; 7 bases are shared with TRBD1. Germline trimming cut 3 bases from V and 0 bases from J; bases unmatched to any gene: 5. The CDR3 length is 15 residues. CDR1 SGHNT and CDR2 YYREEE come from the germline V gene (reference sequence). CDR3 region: CASSSPGQVNTEAFF. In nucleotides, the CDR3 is TGTGCCAGCAGCTCACCCGGACAGGTGAACACTGAAGCTTTCTTT.

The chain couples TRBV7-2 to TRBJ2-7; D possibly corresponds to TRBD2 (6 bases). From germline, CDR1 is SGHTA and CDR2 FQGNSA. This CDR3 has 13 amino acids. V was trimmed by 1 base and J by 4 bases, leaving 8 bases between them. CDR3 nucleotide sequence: TGTGCCAGCAGCTTAGGGGGAGGATACGAGCAGTACTTC. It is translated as CASSLGGGYEQYF.

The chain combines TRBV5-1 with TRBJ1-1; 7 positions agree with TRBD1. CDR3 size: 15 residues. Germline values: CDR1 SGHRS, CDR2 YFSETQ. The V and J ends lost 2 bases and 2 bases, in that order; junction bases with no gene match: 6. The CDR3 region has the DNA TGCGCCAGCAGCTTTGGGGGACAGATAAACACTGAAGCTTTCTTT. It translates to CASSFGGQINTEAFF. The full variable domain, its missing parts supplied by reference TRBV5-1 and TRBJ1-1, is KAGVTQTPRYLIKTRGQQVTLSCSPISGHRSVSWYQQTPGQGLQFLFEYFSETQRNKGNFPGRFSGRQFSNSRSEMNVSTLELGDSALYLCASSFGGQINTEAFFGQGTRLTVV.

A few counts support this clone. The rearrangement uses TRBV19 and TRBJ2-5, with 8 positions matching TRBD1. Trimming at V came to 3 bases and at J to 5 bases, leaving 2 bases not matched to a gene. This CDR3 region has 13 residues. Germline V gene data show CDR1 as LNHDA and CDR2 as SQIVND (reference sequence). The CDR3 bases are TGTGCCAGTAGTATCACAGGGGGGGAGACCCAGTACTTC. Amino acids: CASSITGGETQYF.

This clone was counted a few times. DNA for the CDR3: TGTGCCAGTAGTATGATACAGGGCAAGGACTATGGCTACACCTTC. It translates to CASSMIQGKDYGYTF. The V call is TRBV19, the J call TRBJ1-2; a possible D gene is TRBD1 (6 bases). The V gene's germline CDR1 is LNHDA and CDR2 SQIVND (reference sequence). The length of the CDR3 is 15 residues. V shed 3 bases and J shed 3 bases, with 14 bases lying between them.

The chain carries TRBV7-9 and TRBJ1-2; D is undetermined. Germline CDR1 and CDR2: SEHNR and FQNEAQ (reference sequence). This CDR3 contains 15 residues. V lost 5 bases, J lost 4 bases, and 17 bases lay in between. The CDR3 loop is CASSLDTPSLYGYTF. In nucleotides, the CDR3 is TGTGCCAGCAGCCTCGACACCCCAAGCCTCTATGGCTACACCTTC.

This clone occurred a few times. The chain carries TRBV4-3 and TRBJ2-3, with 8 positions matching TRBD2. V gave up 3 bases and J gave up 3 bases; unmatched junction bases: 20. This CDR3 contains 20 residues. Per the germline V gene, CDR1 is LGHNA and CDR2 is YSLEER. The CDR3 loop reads CASSQGLLAGLELATDTQYF. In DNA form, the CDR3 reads TGCGCCAGCAGCCAGGGCCTCCTAGCGGGCCTAGAACTAGCTACAGATACGCAGTATTTT.

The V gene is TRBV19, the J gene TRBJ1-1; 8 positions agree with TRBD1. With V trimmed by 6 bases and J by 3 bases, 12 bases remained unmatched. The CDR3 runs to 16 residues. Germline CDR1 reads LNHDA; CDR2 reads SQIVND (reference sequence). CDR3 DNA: TGTGCCAGTAGCCAGAACCGGGACAGGTCTTACACTGAAGCTTTCTTT. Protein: CASSQNRDRSYTEAFF.

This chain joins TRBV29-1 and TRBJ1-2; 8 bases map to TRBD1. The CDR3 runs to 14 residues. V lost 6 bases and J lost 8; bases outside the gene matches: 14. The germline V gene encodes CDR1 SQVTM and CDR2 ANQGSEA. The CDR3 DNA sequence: TGCAGCGTGGCAGGACAGGGCGGGAGGGAAGGCTACACCTTC. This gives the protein CSVAGQGGREGYTF.

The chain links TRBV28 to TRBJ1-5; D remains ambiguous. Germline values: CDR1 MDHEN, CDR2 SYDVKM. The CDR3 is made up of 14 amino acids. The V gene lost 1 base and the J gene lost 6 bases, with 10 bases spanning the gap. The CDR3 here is CASSLSGRGQPQHF. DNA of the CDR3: TGTGCCAGCAGTTTATCGGGTCGGGGTCAGCCCCAGCATTTT.

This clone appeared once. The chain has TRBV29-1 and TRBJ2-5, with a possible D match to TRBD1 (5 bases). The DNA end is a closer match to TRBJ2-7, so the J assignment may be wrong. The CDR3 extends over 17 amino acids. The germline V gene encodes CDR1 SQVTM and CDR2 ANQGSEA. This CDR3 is CSVEWRQGRQNSYEQYF. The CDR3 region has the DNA TGCAGCGTTGAATGGCGGCAGGGCCGACAGAACTCCTACGAGCAGTACTTC.

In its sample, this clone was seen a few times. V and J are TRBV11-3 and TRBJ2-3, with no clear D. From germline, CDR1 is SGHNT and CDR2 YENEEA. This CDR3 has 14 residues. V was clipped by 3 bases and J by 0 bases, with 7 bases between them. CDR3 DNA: TGTGCCAGCAGCTTGGGCAGCAGCACAGATACGCAGTATTTT. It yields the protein CASSLGSSTDTQYF.

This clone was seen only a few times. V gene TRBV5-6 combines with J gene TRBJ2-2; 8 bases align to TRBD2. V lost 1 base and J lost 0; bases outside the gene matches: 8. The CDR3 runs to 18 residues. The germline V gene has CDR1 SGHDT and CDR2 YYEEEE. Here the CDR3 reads CASSLNGGAPANTGELFF. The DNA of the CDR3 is TGTGCCAGCAGCTTGAACGGGGGGGCCCCGGCGAACACCGGGGAGCTGTTTTTT. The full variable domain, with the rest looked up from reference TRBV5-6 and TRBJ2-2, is DAGVTQSPTHLIKTRGQQVTLRCSPKSGHDTVSWYQQALGQGPQFIFQYYEEEERQRGNFPDRFSGHQFPNYSSELNVNALLLGDSALYLCASSLNGGAPANTGELFFGEGSRLTVL.

Written as DNA, the CDR3 is TGTGCCAGCAGTCTTGACAGGGGCGCGAGTCAGCCCCAGCATTTT. Its protein is CASSLDRGASQPQHF. V is TRBV27 and J is TRBJ1-5; 8 nucleotides agree with TRBD1. V trimming: 5 bases; J trimming: 6 bases; junction bases outside the gene matches: 9. CDR1 MNHEY and CDR2 SMNVEV come from the germline V gene (reference sequence). This CDR3 comprises 15 residues.

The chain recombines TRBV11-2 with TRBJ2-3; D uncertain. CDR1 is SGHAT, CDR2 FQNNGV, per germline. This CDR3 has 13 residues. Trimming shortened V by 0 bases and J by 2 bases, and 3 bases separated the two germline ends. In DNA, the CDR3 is TGTGCCAGCAGCTTAGACCTCACAGATACGCAGTATTTT. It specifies CASSLDLTDTQYF.